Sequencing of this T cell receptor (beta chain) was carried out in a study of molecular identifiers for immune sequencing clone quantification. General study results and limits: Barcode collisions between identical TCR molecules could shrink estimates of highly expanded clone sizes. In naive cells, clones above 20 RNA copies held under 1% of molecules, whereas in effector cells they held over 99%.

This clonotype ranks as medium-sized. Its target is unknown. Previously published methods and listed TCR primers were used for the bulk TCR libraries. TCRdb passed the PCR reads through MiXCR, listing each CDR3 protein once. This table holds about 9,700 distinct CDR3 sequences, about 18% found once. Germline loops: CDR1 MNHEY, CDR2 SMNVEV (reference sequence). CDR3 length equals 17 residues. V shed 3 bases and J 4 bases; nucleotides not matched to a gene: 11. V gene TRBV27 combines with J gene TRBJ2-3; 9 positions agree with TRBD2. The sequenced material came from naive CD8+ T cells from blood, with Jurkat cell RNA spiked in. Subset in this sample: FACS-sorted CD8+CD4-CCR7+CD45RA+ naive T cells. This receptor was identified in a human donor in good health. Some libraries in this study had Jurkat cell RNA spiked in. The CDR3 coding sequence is TGTGCCAGCAGTTTGTCGACAGCGGGGGGCTTGCCAGATACGCAGTATTTT. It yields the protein CASSLSTAGGLPDTQYF.